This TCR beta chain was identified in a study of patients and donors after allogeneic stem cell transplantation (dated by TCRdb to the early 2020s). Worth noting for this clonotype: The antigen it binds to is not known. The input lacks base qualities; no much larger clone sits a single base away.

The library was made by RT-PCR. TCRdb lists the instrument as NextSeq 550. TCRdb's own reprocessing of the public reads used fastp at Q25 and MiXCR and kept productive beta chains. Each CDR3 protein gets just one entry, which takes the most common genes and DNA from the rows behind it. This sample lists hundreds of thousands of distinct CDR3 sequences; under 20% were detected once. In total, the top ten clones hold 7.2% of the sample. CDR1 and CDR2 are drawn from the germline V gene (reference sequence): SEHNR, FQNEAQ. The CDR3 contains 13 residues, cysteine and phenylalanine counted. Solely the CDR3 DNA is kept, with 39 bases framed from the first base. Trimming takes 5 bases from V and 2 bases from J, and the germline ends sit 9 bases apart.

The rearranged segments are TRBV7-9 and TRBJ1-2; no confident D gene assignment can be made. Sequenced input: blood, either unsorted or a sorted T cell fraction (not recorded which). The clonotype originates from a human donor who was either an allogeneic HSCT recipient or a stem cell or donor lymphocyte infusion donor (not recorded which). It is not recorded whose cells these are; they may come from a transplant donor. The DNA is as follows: TGTGCCAGCAGCCCGACAACGAACTATGGCTACACCTTC. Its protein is CASSPTTNYGYTF.